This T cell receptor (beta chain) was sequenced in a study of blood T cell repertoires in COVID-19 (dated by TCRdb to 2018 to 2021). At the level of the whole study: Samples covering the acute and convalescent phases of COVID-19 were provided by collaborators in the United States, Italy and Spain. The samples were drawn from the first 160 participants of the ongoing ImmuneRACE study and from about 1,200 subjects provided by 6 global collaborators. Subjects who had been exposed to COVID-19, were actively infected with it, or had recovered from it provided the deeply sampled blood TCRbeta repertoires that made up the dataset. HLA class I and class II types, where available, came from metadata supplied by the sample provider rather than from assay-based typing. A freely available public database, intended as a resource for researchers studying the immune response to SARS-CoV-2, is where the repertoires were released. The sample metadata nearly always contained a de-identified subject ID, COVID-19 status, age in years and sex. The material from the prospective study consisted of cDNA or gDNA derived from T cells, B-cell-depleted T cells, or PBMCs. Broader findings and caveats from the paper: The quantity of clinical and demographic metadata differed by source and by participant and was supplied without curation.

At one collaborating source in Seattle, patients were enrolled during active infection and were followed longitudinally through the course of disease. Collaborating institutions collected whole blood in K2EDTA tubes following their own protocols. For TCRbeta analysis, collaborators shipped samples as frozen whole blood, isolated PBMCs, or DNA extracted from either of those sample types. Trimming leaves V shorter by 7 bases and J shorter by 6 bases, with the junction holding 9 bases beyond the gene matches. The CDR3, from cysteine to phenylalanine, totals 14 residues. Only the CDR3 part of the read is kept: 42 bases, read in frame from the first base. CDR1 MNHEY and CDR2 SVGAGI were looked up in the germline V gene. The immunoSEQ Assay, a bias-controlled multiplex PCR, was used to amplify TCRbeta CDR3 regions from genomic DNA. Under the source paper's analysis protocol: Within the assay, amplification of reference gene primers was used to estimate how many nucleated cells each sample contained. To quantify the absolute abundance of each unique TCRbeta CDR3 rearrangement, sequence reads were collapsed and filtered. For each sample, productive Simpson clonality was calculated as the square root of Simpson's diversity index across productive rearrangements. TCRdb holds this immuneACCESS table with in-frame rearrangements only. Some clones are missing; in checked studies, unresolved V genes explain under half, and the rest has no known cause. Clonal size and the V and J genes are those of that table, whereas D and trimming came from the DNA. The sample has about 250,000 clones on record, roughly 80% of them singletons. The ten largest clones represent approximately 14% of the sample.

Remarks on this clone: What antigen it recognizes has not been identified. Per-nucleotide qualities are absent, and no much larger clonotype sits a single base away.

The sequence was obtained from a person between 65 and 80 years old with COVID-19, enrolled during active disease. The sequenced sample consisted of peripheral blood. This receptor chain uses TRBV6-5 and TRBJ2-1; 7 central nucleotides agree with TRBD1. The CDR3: CASIIDRVVNEQFF. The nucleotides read TGTGCCAGCATCATCGACAGGGTCGTCAATGAGCAGTTCTTC.